This entry describes one T cell receptor beta chain. Its antigen remains unidentified. These data belong to a study of T cells expressing NK-cell markers. Regarding the study as a whole: In a handful of donors, dominant clonotypes made up roughly 28.3-65% of CD3+CD56-NKG2C+ cells.

CDR1 and CDR2 (germline): GTSNPN, SVGIG (reference sequence). CDR3 length: 15 residues. Template switching by 5'RACE with UMIs generated the TCR beta cDNA. TCRdb reworked the 5' RACE reads into one entry per CDR3 protein, no DNA. The sample includes a few hundred thousand distinct CDR3 sequences. V usage is TRBV30 and J usage is TRBJ1-6; TCRdb's D call of TRBD1 is untestable without DNA. This receptor was taken from a man aged 18-75 years in good health. The sample was blood T cells: a sorted CD56 or NKG2C T cell subset, CD4+ or CD8+ T cells, or bulk PBMC T cells (not recorded which). CDR3 residues: CAWRQGGALGSPLHF.